The sequence of this TCR beta chain was determined in a study of control samples from healthy donors and cancer patients. Here immunoSEQ multiplex PCR was the method, and the copy in TCRdb shows in-frame clones only, minus some. The sample carries some 79,000 clones, about 90% recorded once. Trimming stripped 9 bases from V and 0 bases from J, with 22 bases between. Germline lookup yields CDR1 SGHRS and CDR2 YFSETQ. The CDR3 contains 18 residues. The origin of this receptor is a woman between 50 and 59 years old in good health. Sequenced input: blood. V is TRBV5-1 and J is TRBJ2-6; tentatively, D is TRBD1 (5 bases). DNA of the CDR3: TGCGCCACCCGCCCCGGAGACAGCGTCTTCTCTGGGGCCAACGTCCTGACTTTC. It specifies CATRPGDSVFSGANVLTF.